A single sample is the source of the 6 T cell receptor beta chains below, sequenced in a study of CD8 T cells in ankylosing spondylitis. MiXCR, applied by TCRdb to the 5' RACE reads, yields one record per CDR3 protein. The sample contains approximately 220,000 distinct CDR3 sequences, roughly 26% of which appear only once. Sequencing was done on a sample of blood, either unsorted or a sorted T cell fraction (not recorded which). These TCRs come from a male donor with ankylosing spondylitis or in good health (not recorded which).

CDR3 loop: CSVSPGSGSSYNEQFF. The CDR3, as DNA: TGCAGCGTGAGCCCTGGGAGCGGGAGCTCCTACAATGAGCAGTTCTTC. The rearrangement joins TRBV29-1 to TRBJ2-1; TRBD2 agrees at 8 bases. Germline V lookup: CDR1 SQVTM, CDR2 ANQGSEA. The length of the CDR3 is 16 residues. The trim removed 6 bases at V and 0 bases at J, leaving 10 bases unmatched.

This clonotype appeared many times. V is TRBV10-2 and J is TRBJ2-7, with 11 bases that match TRBD2. The CDR3 totals 15 residues. Trimming at V came to 5 bases and at J to 2 bases, leaving 5 bases not matched to a gene. Germline CDR1 reads WSHSY; CDR2 reads SAAADI. CDR3 residues: CASSSGTSGAYEQYF. The DNA for the CDR3 is TGCGCCAGCAGTTCCGGGACTAGCGGAGCCTACGAGCAGTACTTC.

This clonotype was observed at least ten times. V usage is TRBV9 and J usage is TRBJ2-7, with unresolved D. The CDR3 has 14 amino acids. Germline values: CDR1 SGDLS, CDR2 YYNGEE. V was shortened by 0 bases and J by 0 bases, with 7 bases between the two germline ends. The CDR3 sequence: CASSVDGSSYEQYF. In nucleotides, the CDR3 is TGTGCCAGCAGCGTAGACGGAAGCTCCTACGAGCAGTACTTC.

This clonotype occurred many times. The genes are TRBV10-3 and TRBJ1-2; no clear D. The CDR3 is 10 amino acids. In germline, CDR1 is ENHRY, CDR2 SYGVKD. The ends were cut back, 6 bases at V and 8 bases at J, with 7 bases in the middle. CDR3 loop: CAIRDYGYTF. The CDR3 nucleotides read TGTGCCATCAGGGATTACGGCTACACCTTC.

The V gene is TRBV18, the J gene TRBJ2-5; D gene unclear. This CDR3 has 14 amino acids. From germline, CDR1 is KGHSH and CDR2 LQKENI. The V and J ends lost 0 bases and 5 bases respectively, with 10 bases between them. Here the CDR3 reads CASSPPVAPETQYF. DNA for the CDR3: TGTGCCAGCTCACCACCGGTGGCGCCGGAGACCCAGTACTTC.

In this sample, this clonotype turned up many times. The chain couples TRBV5-1 to TRBJ1-4, with 7 bases lining up with TRBD1. With V trimmed by 0 bases and J by 5 bases, 4 bases remained unmatched. Germline CDR1 reads SGHRS; CDR2 reads YFSETQ. The CDR3 loop spans 15 amino acids. The CDR3 here is CASSLAGQINEKLFF. Written as DNA, the CDR3 is TGCGCCAGCAGCTTGGCGGGACAGATAAATGAAAAACTGTTTTTT.